A single sample gave rise to the 18 T cell receptor beta chains below, sequenced in a study of T cell repertoires in cytomegalovirus infection. No antigen has been identified for these receptors. TCRdb reprocessed the reads with MiXCR, giving one entry per CDR3 protein. Among approximately 300,000 distinct CDR3 sequences listed, more than 20% were seen once. The input for sequencing was cultured PBMCs, taken from culture after CMV antigen stimulation. These receptors were collected from a human donor in good health (CMV status not recorded). Some clones in this sample may be carry-over from other donors' samples.

V and J are TRBV19 and TRBJ2-3; 8 bases match TRBD2. The CDR3 contains 13 residues. V was pared by 8 bases and J by 1 base, with 2 bases of the junction left unmatched. The V gene's germline CDR1 is LNHDA and CDR2 SQIVND (reference sequence). DNA of the CDR3: TGTGCCAGTCATAGCGGGGGCACAGATACGCAGTATTTT. It yields the protein CASHSGGTDTQYF.

V is TRBV7-2 and J is TRBJ2-7; weak D call: TRBD1 (5 bases). The CDR3 contains 12 residues. Trimming pared 0 bases from V and 6 bases from J, leaving 6 bases between. CDR1 is SGHTA and CDR2 is FQGNSA in the germline V gene. The CDR3 loop is CASSLARAEQYF. The CDR3 region has the DNA TGTGCCAGCAGCTTAGCCAGGGCCGAGCAGTACTTC.

Details on this clonotype: Sequence at one end of the junction differs from germline and may be a read error. The V gene is TRBV12-3 or TRBV12-4, the J gene TRBJ2-5, with 7 bases aligning to TRBD2. This CDR3 spans 14 amino acids. Here the CDR3 reads CASGLAGAAGTQYF. CDR3 in DNA: TGTGCCAGCGGTTTAGCGGGCGCTGCGGGGACCCAGTACTTC.

The rearrangement uses TRBV2 and TRBJ2-1, with D hard to call. Germline loops: CDR1 SNHLY, CDR2 FYNNEI. V was cut by 7 bases and J by 3 bases, with 16 bases left in between. The CDR3 is 15 residues long. CDR3 sequence reads: CASTRLGGNYNEQFF. As DNA, the CDR3 is TGTGCCAGCACCCGATTAGGTGGTAACTACAATGAGCAGTTCTTC.

This clonotype has a handful of counts. The chain links TRBV7-2 to TRBJ2-1; 9 positions agree with TRBD2. V shed 1 base, J shed 15 bases, and the junction held 16 bases outside the gene matches. Germline loops: CDR1 SGHTA, CDR2 FQGNSA. The CDR3 runs 16 residues. The CDR3 coding sequence is TGTGCCAGCAGCTTAGAACCTAGCGGGACTTTCTCGTGGGGGTTCTTC. As protein: CASSLEPSGTFSWGFF.

This clonotype appeared many times. The chain links TRBV4-1 to TRBJ1-1; the D is unclear. Trimming took 4 bases from V and 5 from J, leaving 11 bases between them. The CDR3 is made up of 13 amino acids. Germline V lookup: CDR1 MGHRA, CDR2 YSYEKL. The CDR3 sequence is CASSPHMETEAFF. DNA of the CDR3: TGCGCCAGCAGCCCCCACATGGAAACTGAAGCTTTCTTT.

V is TRBV19 and J is TRBJ1-1, with TRBD1 as a possible D gene (6 bases). CDR3 length: 19 residues. V lost 3 bases to trimming and J lost 3 bases, with 26 bases between them. Per the germline V gene, CDR1 is LNHDA and CDR2 is SQIVND (reference sequence). The CDR3 bases are TGTGCCAGTAGTATGACAATTTGGTTGTCGGGGGGGCCGGACACTGAAGCTTTCTTT. It encodes CASSMTIWLSGGPDTEAFF.

This clonotype was picked up many times. The rearrangement uses TRBV7-2 and TRBJ2-3, with D uncertain. The length of the CDR3 is 13 residues. Trimming took off 6 bases at V and 7 bases at J, with 14 bases between the two ends. CDR1 is SGHTA, CDR2 FQGNSA, per germline. The CDR3 DNA reads as TGTGCCAGCAGTTCCGGGTCCCGGAATACGCAGTATTTT. This gives the protein CASSSGSRNTQYF. Together with reference TRBV7-2 and TRBJ2-3, the CDR3 gives the full variable domain: GAGVSQSPSNKVTEKGKDVELRCDPISGHTALYWYRQSLGQGLEFLIYFQGNSAPDKSGLPSDRFSAERTGGSVSTLTIQRTQQEDSAVYLCASSSGSRNTQYFGPGTRLTVL.

This clonotype was detected only a few times. This rearrangement joins TRBV12-3 or TRBV12-4 to TRBJ2-1, with D maybe TRBD1 (5 bases). This CDR3 is built from 13 residues. Trimming stripped 5 bases from V and 6 bases from J, with 11 bases between. CDR3 sequence: CASSNTRANEQFF. CDR3 sequence (DNA): TGTGCCAGCAGTAACACCAGGGCCAATGAGCAGTTCTTC.

The genes are TRBV5-1 and TRBJ2-7; TRBD2 agrees at 7 bases. Germline V gene lookup returns CDR1 SGHRS and CDR2 YFSETQ. This CDR3 is built from 15 residues. Losses at the gene ends were 5 bases for V and 6 bases for J; bases not matched to a gene: 14. CDR3 amino acids: CASSSIAGTILEQYF. The CDR3 nucleotides read TGCGCCAGCAGTTCGATAGCGGGTACAATCCTCGAGCAGTACTTC.

The chain carries TRBV12-3 or TRBV12-4 and TRBJ2-6; no definite D call. Between the trimmed V and J ends, which lost 1 base and 4 bases, there was a span of 14 bases. CDR3 length: 17 residues. The CDR3 region is CASSLGISLLGANVLTF. In nucleotides, the CDR3 is TGTGCCAGCAGTTTAGGCATATCCCTGCTCGGGGCCAACGTCCTGACTTTC.

This clonotype was detected many times. V and J are TRBV2 and TRBJ2-7, with 7 bases fitting TRBD1. The CDR3 is 13 amino acids. CDR1 is SNHLY, CDR2 FYNNEI, per germline. V shed 6 bases, J shed 6 bases, and the junction held 8 bases outside the gene matches. This CDR3 is CASSGTARVEQYV. CDR3 in DNA: TGTGCCAGCAGCGGGACAGCAAGGGTCGAGCAGTACGTC.

The chain's CDR3 is CASSFGGSGTSYNEQFF. CDR3 coding DNA: TGTGCCAGCAGTTTTGGGGGGAGCGGGACGTCCTACAATGAGCAGTTCTTC. V usage is TRBV28 and J usage is TRBJ2-1; 7 nucleotides line up with TRBD2. From germline, CDR1 is MDHEN and CDR2 SYDVKM. This CDR3 contains 17 residues. The V gene end was trimmed by 3 bases and the J gene end by 1 base; junction bases not matched to a gene: 9.

This sequence joins TRBV5-1 and TRBJ2-3; 9 positions match TRBD2. The CDR3 is made up of 16 amino acids. From germline, CDR1 is SGHRS and CDR2 YFSETQ. J gave up 3 bases and V 2 bases, and 7 bases lay outside the gene matches. The DNA for the CDR3 is TGCGCCAGCAGCTTTGGTAGCGGGAGTCCGACAGATACGCAGTATTTT. It encodes CASSFGSGSPTDTQYF.

This clonotype was detected only a few times. The chain joins TRBV27 to TRBJ2-3; 11 bases agree with TRBD2. The CDR3 has 15 residues. Germline V lookup: CDR1 MNHEY, CDR2 SMNVEV (reference sequence). V lost 5 bases, J lost 4 bases, and 5 bases stayed unmatched. CDR3 nucleotide sequence: TGTGCCAGCAGTATACTAGCGGGAGCTGCAGATACGCAGTATTTT. It is translated as CASSILAGAADTQYF.

This clonotype was detected ten times or more. V is TRBV7-2 and J is TRBJ2-5, with no clear D. Germline V CDR1 and CDR2: SGHTA, FQGNSA. This CDR3 is built from 15 residues. Trimming stripped 6 bases from V and 5 bases from J, with 19 bases between. The DNA for the CDR3 is TGTGCCAGCAGAGACTGGGCACGGATGTCTGAGACCCAGTACTTC. Its translation is CASRDWARMSETQYF.

The chain couples TRBV11-2 to TRBJ1-1; no clear D. The germline V gene has CDR1 SGHAT and CDR2 FQNNGV. With 4 bases removed from V and 2 bases from J, the gap between germline ends came to 14 bases. This CDR3 region has 15 residues. Here the CDR3 reads CASSWFFKPNTEAFF. The DNA for the CDR3 is TGTGCCAGCAGCTGGTTCTTTAAGCCCAACACTGAAGCTTTCTTT.

This chain connects TRBV10-3 to TRBJ1-4; the match to TRBD1 covers 8 bases. The CDR3 is 15 residues long. Germline V gene data show CDR1 as ENHRY and CDR2 as SYGVKD. V gave up 5 bases and J gave up 5 bases; unmatched junction bases: 7. CDR3 residues: CAISPSTGENEKLFF. The CDR3 bases are TGTGCCATCAGTCCGTCGACAGGGGAGAATGAAAAACTGTTTTTT.